The clone carrying this T cell receptor (beta chain) was seen a few times. What it binds is not known. This record comes from a study of cytomegalovirus exposure and HLA in healthy donors. Overall study findings and caveats: An analysis that came later showed most CMV-associated TCR beta chains appearing HLA-restricted. Several V segments, TRBV6-2 and TRBV6-3 among them, could not be told apart and were dropped. Some public TCRs appeared in many individuals, while most sequences were rare.

Looked up from germline, CDR1 is SGHTA and CDR2 is FQGNSA. Trimming took off 5 bases at V and 3 bases at J, with 15 bases between the two ends. The CDR3 has 15 amino acids. Primers for the PCR totalled 60 Vbeta and 13 Jbeta. Clones were sequenced by immunoSEQ multiplex PCR, and TCRdb holds only the in-frame ones, with some missing. The sample consists of some 180,000 clones, about 13% of them appearing once. The sequenced material came from PBMCs. V usage is TRBV7-2 and J usage is TRBJ2-3; a weak D match, TRBD2 (6 bases). The source is a middle-aged man in good health and CMV-seropositive. The chain's CDR3 is CASSPMGSGTDTQYF. CDR3 nucleotide sequence: TGTGCCAGCAGCCCCATGGGTAGCGGTACAGATACGCAGTATTTT.